The rows below give T cell receptor beta chains drawn from one sample of a study of T-cell reconstitution after alpha-beta-depleted transplantation in children. MiXCR was run by TCRdb on the PCR reads, yielding one entry per CDR3 protein. The profile shows about 280,000 distinct CDR3 sequences, around 10% of them singletons. Source: peripheral blood, taken 180 days after TCRalphabeta/CD19-depleted stem cell transplant. The source of these receptors is a male patient between 2 and 15 years old who had a stem cell transplant for chronic granulomatous disease, so the T cells may come from the graft donor. Each CDR3 is given with its conserved first and last residue. A D gene is named only where the DNA matches it firmly. The listing skips clone size in some rows; elsewhere it reads once, few, many or a size class.

cdr3_nt	cdr3_aa	cdr3_length	v_call	j_call	d_call	clone_size
TGTGCCAGCACCACGCGGGTCGAAGCTTTCTTT	CASTTRVEAFF	11	TRBV28	TRBJ1-1	NA	many
TGTGCCAGCAGCCTAACTGGGGGAGGGGAGCTGTTTTTT	CASSLTGGGELFF	13	TRBV12-3/TRBV12-4	TRBJ2-2	NA	many
TGCAGCGTTGAGGACTCGCTCTATGGCTACACCTTC	CSVEDSLYGYTF	12	TRBV29-1	TRBJ1-2	NA	many
TGTGCCAGCACCCAGGGGGCTAGCGGGAGTACAGATACGCAGTATTTT	CASTQGASGSTDTQYF	16	TRBV5-5	TRBJ2-3	TRBD2	many
TGCGCCAGCAGCAAAAGCCCGCCCGAGACCCAGTACTTC	CASSKSPPETQYF	13	TRBV10-2	TRBJ2-5	NA	many
TGTGCCAGCAGTTTAACGGGACACTTAGCCAAAAACATTCAGTACTTC	CASSLTGHLAKNIQYF	16	TRBV28	TRBJ2-4	NA	few
TGCGCCAGCAGCTTGGACAGGGCCGGCCCTGAAGCTTTCTTT	CASSLDRAGPEAFF	14	TRBV5-1	TRBJ1-1	NA	many
TGTGCCAGCAGCCTGACTAGCGGGAGGCTAAATGAGCAGTTCTTC	CASSLTSGRLNEQFF	15	TRBV25-1	TRBJ2-1	TRBD2	many
TGTGCCATCAGTGAGTCCCTAGGGACAGATACGCAGTATTTT	CAISESLGTDTQYF	14	TRBV10-3	TRBJ2-3	NA	many
TGTGCCAGCAGTTACTCAGGGGCTGGGGCCAACGTCCTGACTTTC	CASSYSGAGANVLTF	15	TRBV6-5	TRBJ2-6	NA	many
TGCAGTGCTATGATCGGCGGGGGGATCCAAGAGACCCAGTACTTC	CSAMIGGGIQETQYF	15	TRBV20-1	TRBJ2-5	TRBD2	many
TGTGCCAGCAGCTTAGACCCAACACAGAGCTCGTCGCAGTATTTT	CASSLDPTQSSSQYF	15	TRBV13	TRBJ2-3	NA	many
TGCGCCAGCAGCTTGGACGCCGGCCCCTACGAGCAGTACTTC	CASSLDAGPYEQYF	14	TRBV5-1	TRBJ2-7	NA	many
TGTGCCAGCAGACCAGCGGGAGGCGGGGGCACAGATACGCAGTATTTT	CASRPAGGGGTDTQYF	16	TRBV12-3/TRBV12-4	TRBJ2-3	TRBD2	many
TGCAGTGCTAGAGGGGCAGGGGAAAGTTATGGCTACACCTTC	CSARGAGESYGYTF	14	TRBV20-1	TRBJ1-2	NA	many
TGCAGTGCTAAGGAGTTGGCTGTGCCCGAAAAACTGTTTTTT	CSAKELAVPEKLFF	14	TRBV20-1	TRBJ1-4	NA	many
TGCAGTGCTAGAAAGGACAGGGGGCGCGAAAAACTGTTTTTT	CSARKDRGREKLFF	14	TRBV20-1	TRBJ1-4	TRBD1	many
TGCAGTGCAGACGACAGGGGTGGTGGAAACACCATATATTTT	CSADDRGGGNTIYF	14	TRBV20-1	TRBJ1-3	TRBD1	many
TGTGCCAGCAGTTGGGACCTAGTTGGGGAGCTGTTTTTT	CASSWDLVGELFF	13	TRBV12-3/TRBV12-4	TRBJ2-2	NA	many
TGTGCCAGCAGTTACTACAGGGGGAAAAGGGGCTACACCTTC	CASSYYRGKRGYTF	14	TRBV28	TRBJ1-2	TRBD1	many
TGCGCCAGCAGCATCAGAACAGGGATTACTGAAGCTTTCTTT	CASSIRTGITEAFF	14	TRBV5-1	TRBJ1-1	NA	many
TGTGCCAGCAGCCCCGGTATCTCCTACGAGCAGTACTTC	CASSPGISYEQYF	13	TRBV6-1	TRBJ2-7	NA	many
TGCAGTGCACCGGGACAGGGGGGTGAGACCCAGTACTTC	CSAPGQGGETQYF	13	TRBV20-1	TRBJ2-5	TRBD1	many
TGTGCCAGCAGTTATAAGCGGGAGTCGGACACAGATACGCAGTATTTT	CASSYKRESDTDTQYF	16	TRBV6-5	TRBJ2-3	TRBD2	many
TGTGCCAGCAGCCAAGATCCGGGACCGCGGCGTGAAAAACTGTTTTTT	CASSQDPGPRREKLFF	16	TRBV3-1	TRBJ1-4	NA	few
TGCGCCAGCAGCTTGGGGACAGGGGGCGCTTATCAGCCCCAGCATTTT	CASSLGTGGAYQPQHF	16	TRBV5-1	TRBJ1-5	TRBD1	many
TGTGCCAGCAGTTACTCCATCGTCGGCGGGACCACCTACGAGCAGTACTTC	CASSYSIVGGTTYEQYF	17	TRBV6-5	TRBJ2-7	NA	NA
TGTGCCAGCTCCGGACAGAGGAACACTGAAGCTTTCTTT	CASSGQRNTEAFF	13	TRBV18	TRBJ1-1	NA	many
TGTGCCAGCAGTTTATCCTGGCTAGCAGCGAACACCGGGGAGCTGTTTTTT	CASSLSWLAANTGELFF	17	TRBV27	TRBJ2-2	NA	few
TGTGCCAGCAGCAGTAGCGGGAATCAAGATACGCAGTATTTT	CASSSSGNQDTQYF	14	TRBV7-2	TRBJ2-3	TRBD2	many
TGCGCCAGCAGCCCAGGACTAGCGGGGAAGGTAGATACGCAGTATTTT	CASSPGLAGKVDTQYF	16	TRBV5-1	TRBJ2-3	TRBD2	many
TGCAGTGCCAGCCCTAGGGGCGCAATGTGGCTAGGGGCCAACGTCCTGACTTTC	CSASPRGAMWLGANVLTF	18	TRBV20-1	TRBJ2-6	NA	many
TGTGCCACCAGTGGCACCGGGACTAGCGGGAGCTTCGAGCAGTACTTC	CATSGTGTSGSFEQYF	16	TRBV24-1	TRBJ2-7	TRBD2	NA
TGTGCCAGCATTGGCGGGGCGGGGACCGGGGAGCTGTTTTTT	CASIGGAGTGELFF	14	TRBV28	TRBJ2-2	NA	many
TGTGCCAGCAGCTTCAAGCGGGCCGATACGCAGTATTTT	CASSFKRADTQYF	13	TRBV7-2	TRBJ2-3	NA	many
TGCAGTGCTAGAGAGAGCCGAATCTACAATGAGCAGTTCTTC	CSARESRIYNEQFF	14	TRBV20-1	TRBJ2-1	NA	many
TGTGCCAGCAGCCAAGTTCCGGGGGGGCCGTCAGATACGCAGTATTTT	CASSQVPGGPSDTQYF	16	TRBV4-2	TRBJ2-3	TRBD2	many
TGTGCCAGCAGTCAGATGAACACTGAAGCTTTCTTT	CASSQMNTEAFF	12	TRBV12-3/TRBV12-4	TRBJ1-1	NA	many
TGCGCCAGCAGCCAAATAGCGGGGGGCTACAATGAGCAGTTCTTC	CASSQIAGGYNEQFF	15	TRBV4-3	TRBJ2-1	TRBD2	few
TGTGCCTGGAATGTCCGGGGTTTGGGAACTGAAGCTTTCTTT	CAWNVRGLGTEAFF	14	TRBV30	TRBJ1-1	NA	NA
TGTGCCAGCAGCCAGACGGACAGGGACGTTGAAGCTTTCTTT	CASSQTDRDVEAFF	14	TRBV3-1	TRBJ1-1	TRBD1	few
TGTGCCAGCGGAAGGGGGCGCAGAGGCACTGAAGCTTTCTTT	CASGRGRRGTEAFF	14	TRBV6-1	TRBJ1-1	TRBD1	many
TGTGCCAGCAGCGAGCGACTAGCGGGGACTTTCAATGAGCAGTTCTTC	CASSERLAGTFNEQFF	16	TRBV7-8	TRBJ2-1	TRBD2	many
TGTGCCAGCAGCTCACAGGGGGCGCGTGAGCAGTACTTC	CASSSQGAREQYF	13	TRBV7-2	TRBJ2-7	TRBD1	few
TGCAGTGCTAGAGGCGGTAACACCGGGGAGCTGTTTTTT	CSARGGNTGELFF	13	TRBV20-1	TRBJ2-2	NA	many
TGCAGTGCTAGATCCACACAGGGCCCCTCGACGAGCACCATATATTTT	CSARSTQGPSTSTIYF	16	TRBV20-1	TRBJ1-3	NA	many
TGTGCCAGCAGTGAGAAGGGAACCTACAATGAGCAGTTCTTC	CASSEKGTYNEQFF	14	TRBV6-1	TRBJ2-1	NA	many
TGTGCCAGCAGTGTATACGGGACAGGACATAATTCACCCCTCCACTTT	CASSVYGTGHNSPLHF	16	TRBV28	TRBJ1-6	TRBD1	few